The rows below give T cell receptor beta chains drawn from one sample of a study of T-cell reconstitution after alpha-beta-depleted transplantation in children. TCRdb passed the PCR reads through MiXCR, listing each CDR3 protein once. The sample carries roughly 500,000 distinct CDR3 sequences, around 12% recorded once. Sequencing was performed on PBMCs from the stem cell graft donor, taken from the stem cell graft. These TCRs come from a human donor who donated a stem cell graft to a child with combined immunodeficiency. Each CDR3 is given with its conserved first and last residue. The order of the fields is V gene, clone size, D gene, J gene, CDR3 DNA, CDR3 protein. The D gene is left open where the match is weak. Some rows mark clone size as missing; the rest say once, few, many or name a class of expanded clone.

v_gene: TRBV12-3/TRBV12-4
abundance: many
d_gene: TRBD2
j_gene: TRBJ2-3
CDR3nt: TGTGCCAGCAGTTTGGGGACTAGCGGGAGGGGCACAGATACGCAGTATTTT
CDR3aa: CASSLGTSGRGTDTQYF

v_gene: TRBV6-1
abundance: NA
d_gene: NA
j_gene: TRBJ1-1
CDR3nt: TGTGCCAGCAGTACAGACTACGTAAACACTGAAGCTTTCTTT
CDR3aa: CASSTDYVNTEAFF

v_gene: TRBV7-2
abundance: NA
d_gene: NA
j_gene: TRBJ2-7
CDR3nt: TGTGCCAGCAGCGTTAGCGGCAGCTCCTACGAGCAGTACTTC
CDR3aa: CASSVSGSSYEQYF

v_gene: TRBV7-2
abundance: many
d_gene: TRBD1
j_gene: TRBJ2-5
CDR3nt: TGTGCCAGCAGCTTATACAGGGGAAAAGGGGAGACCCAGTACTTC
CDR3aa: CASSLYRGKGETQYF

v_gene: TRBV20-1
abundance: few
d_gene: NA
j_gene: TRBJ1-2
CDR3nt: TGCAGTGCTAGGGACGGAATTAACTATGGCTACACCTTC
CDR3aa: CSARDGINYGYTF

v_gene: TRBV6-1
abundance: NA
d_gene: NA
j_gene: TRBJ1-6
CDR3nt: TGTGCCAGCAGTGGGATCGAGTCCTATAATTCACCCCTCCACTTT
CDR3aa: CASSGIESYNSPLHF

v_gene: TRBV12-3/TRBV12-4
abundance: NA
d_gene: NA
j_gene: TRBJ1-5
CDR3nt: TGTGCCAGCAGTCGGGGCGAGCCCCAGCATTTT
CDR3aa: CASSRGEPQHF

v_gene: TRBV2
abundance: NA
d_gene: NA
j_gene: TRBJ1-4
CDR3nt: TGTACCTTCTTGACCCAGGGTGGGGAAGGCACTAATGAAAAACTGTTTTTT
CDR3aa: CTFLTQGGEGTNEKLFF

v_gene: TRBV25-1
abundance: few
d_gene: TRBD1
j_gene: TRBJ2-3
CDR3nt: TGTGCCAGCAGTGCGGCTCCGGGACAGAAAAAAGATACGCAGTATTTT
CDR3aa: CASSAAPGQKKDTQYF

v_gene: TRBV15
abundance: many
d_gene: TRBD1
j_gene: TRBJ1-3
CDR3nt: TGTGCCACCAGCAGAGATTGGGGACAGGGAAACACCATATATTTT
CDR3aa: CATSRDWGQGNTIYF

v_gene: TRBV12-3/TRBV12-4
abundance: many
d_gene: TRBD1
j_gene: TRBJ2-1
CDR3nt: TGTGCCAGCAGTTCCCCTATGGGACAGGGCGGGTACAATGAGCAGTTCTTC
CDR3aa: CASSSPMGQGGYNEQFF

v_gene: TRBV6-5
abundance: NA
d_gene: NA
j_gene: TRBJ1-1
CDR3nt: TGTGCCAGCAGTTACAGTCAGGAGAACACTGAAGCTTTCTTT
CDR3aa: CASSYSQENTEAFF

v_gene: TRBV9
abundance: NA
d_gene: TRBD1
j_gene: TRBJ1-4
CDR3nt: TGTGCCAGCAGCGTAGGGGGGACAGGTAATGAAAAACTGTTTTTT
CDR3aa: CASSVGGTGNEKLFF

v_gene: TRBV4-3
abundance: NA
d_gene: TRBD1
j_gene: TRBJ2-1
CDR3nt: TGCGCCAGCAGCCCCCAGACAGGGACCAGCTCCTACAATGAGCAGTTCTTC
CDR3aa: CASSPQTGTSSYNEQFF

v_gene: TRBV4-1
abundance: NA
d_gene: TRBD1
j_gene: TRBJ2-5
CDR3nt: TGCGCCAGCAGCCACCCGGGACAGGGTGAAAAGACCCAGTACTTC
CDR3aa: CASSHPGQGEKTQYF

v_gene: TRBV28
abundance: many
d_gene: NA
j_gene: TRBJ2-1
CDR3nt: TGTGCCAGCAGTTTCAAAGACAATGAGCAGTTCTTC
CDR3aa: CASSFKDNEQFF

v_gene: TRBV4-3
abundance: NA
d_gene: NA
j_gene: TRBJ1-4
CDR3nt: TGCGCCAGCAGCCAAGATCCCGGGGGCCCTAATGAAAAACTGTTTTTT
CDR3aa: CASSQDPGGPNEKLFF

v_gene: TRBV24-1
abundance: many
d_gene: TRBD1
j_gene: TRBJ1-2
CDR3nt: TGTGCCACCAGTGAGTCCACAGGGGCTCCCCTATATGGCTACACCTTC
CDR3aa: CATSESTGAPLYGYTF

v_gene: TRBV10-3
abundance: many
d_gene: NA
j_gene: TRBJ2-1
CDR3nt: TGTGCCATCAGTCCCGGGACGAGGATAGAGCAGTTCTTC
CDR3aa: CAISPGTRIEQFF

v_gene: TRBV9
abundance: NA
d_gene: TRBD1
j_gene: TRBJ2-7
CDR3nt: TGTGCCAGCAGCGTGCGGGACAGGGGATCCTACGAGCAGTACTTC
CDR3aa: CASSVRDRGSYEQYF

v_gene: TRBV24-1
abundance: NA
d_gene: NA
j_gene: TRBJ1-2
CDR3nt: TGTGCCACCAGTGATTTCGAGAGTAACTATGGCTACACCTTC
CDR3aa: CATSDFESNYGYTF

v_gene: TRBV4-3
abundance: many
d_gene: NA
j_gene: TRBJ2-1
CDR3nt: TGCGCCAGCAGCCAAGTGGAGAGCTCCTACAATGAGCAGTTCTTC
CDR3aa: CASSQVESSYNEQFF

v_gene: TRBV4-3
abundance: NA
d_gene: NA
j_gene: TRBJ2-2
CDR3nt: TGCGCCAGCAGCCCGTCACTCGACGGGGAGCTGTTTTTT
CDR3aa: CASSPSLDGELFF

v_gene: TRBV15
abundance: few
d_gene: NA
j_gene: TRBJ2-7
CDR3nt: TGTGCCACCAGCAGAGATGGCACGGGAGAGGGATACGAGCAGTACTTC
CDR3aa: CATSRDGTGEGYEQYF

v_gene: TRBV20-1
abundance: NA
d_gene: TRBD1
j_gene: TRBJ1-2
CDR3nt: TGCAGTGCTAGTCCCCGGGACAGTCGATACTATGGCTACACCTTC
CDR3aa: CSASPRDSRYYGYTF

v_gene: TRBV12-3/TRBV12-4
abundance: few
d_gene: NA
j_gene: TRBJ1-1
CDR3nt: TGTGCCAGCAGTTTTGGGATGCAACGGCCCACTGAAGCTTTCTTT
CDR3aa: CASSFGMQRPTEAFF

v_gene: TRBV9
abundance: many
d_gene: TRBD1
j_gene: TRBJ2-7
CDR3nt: TGTGCCAGCAGCGTAGGACAGGGAGAGGCCTACGAGCAGTACTTC
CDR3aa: CASSVGQGEAYEQYF

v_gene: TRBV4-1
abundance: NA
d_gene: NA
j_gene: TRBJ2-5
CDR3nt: TGCGCCAGCAGCCAGGTCGGACAGCGTCTTGAGACCCAGTACTTC
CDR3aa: CASSQVGQRLETQYF

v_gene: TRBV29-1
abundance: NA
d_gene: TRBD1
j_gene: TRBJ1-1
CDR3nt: TGCAGCGTTGAAGTGCAGGGGGGGGCTTTCTTT
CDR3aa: CSVEVQGGAFF

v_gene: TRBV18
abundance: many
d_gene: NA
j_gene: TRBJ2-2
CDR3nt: TGTGCCAGCTCACCATCGGACGCGGGAACCGGGGAGCTGTTTTTT
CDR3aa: CASSPSDAGTGELFF

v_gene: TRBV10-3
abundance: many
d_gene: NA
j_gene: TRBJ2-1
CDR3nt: TGTGCCATCAGCCGGGAGACCAATGAGCAGTTCTTC
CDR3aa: CAISRETNEQFF

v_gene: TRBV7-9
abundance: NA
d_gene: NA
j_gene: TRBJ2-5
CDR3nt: TGTGCCAGCAGCACCAATAGCGAGACCCAGTACTTC
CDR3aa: CASSTNSETQYF

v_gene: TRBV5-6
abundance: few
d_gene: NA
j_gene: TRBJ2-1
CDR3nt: TGTGCCAGCAGCTTGGGTGTGGGGCCCTATGATGAGCAGTTCTTC
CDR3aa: CASSLGVGPYDEQFF

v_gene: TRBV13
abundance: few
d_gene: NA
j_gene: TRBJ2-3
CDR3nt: TGTGCCAGCAGCCCCCCGGACGCTCGCACAGATACGCAGTATTTT
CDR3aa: CASSPPDARTDTQYF

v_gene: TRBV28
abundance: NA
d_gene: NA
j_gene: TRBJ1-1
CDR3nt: TGTGCCAGCAGTCTGTCGCCCCGGGTCGGGGAGTTGGGTTTCTTT
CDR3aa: CASSLSPRVGELGFF

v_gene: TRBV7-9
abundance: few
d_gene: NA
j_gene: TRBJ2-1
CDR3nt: TGTGCCGAGCACCTCGCGCCCAATGAGCAGTTCTTC
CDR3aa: CAEHLAPNEQFF

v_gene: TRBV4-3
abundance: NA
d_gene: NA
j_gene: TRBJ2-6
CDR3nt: TGCGCCAGCAGCCAAGATCTTATGGGGGAGTTCGGCGGGGCCAACGTCCTGACTTTC
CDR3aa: CASSQDLMGEFGGANVLTF

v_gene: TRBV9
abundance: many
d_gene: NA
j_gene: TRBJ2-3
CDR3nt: TGTGCCAGCAGCGTAGGAGATGAGGGAGGACTGCCCCACACAGATACGCAGTATTTT
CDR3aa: CASSVGDEGGLPHTDTQYF

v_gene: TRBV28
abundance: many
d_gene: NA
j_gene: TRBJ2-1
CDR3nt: TGTGCCAGCTCCCGAATCTACTACTACAATGAGCAGTTCTTC
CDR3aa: CASSRIYYYNEQFF

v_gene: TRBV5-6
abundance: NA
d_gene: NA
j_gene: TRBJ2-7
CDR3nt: TGTGCCAGCAGCTTTGGAAATAGCGGCGGCGAGCAGTACTTC
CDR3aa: CASSFGNSGGEQYF

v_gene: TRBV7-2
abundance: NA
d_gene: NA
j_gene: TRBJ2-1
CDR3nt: TGTGCCACTGCCTCGGCGCCTACCTACAATGAGCAGTTCTTC
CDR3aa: CATASAPTYNEQFF

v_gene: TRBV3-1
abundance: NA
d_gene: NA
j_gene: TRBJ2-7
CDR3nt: TGTGCCAGCAGCCAAGTGGGAGTACGCGAGCAGTACTTC
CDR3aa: CASSQVGVREQYF

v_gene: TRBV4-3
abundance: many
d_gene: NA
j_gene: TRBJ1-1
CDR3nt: TGCGCCAGCAGCCAAGATGGGTACACTGAAGCTTTCTTT
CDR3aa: CASSQDGYTEAFF

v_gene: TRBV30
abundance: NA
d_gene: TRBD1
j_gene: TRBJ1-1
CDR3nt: TGTGCCTGGGGGACAGGGGTGAACACTGAAGCTTTCTTT
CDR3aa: CAWGTGVNTEAFF